These 26 T cell receptor beta chains were sequenced from one sample in a study of blood T cell repertoires in COVID-19. Sequencing used immunoSEQ multiplex PCR; TCRdb keeps in-frame clones, though not all of them. The repertoire holds 90,000 or so clones, with around 75% as singletons. The specimen was peripheral blood. The receptors stem from a human donor in a cohort sampled during active COVID-19.

Only one count was recorded for this clone. The chain has TRBV23-1 and TRBJ1-1, with a tentative D call TRBD1 (6 bases). TRBV23-1 is marked as an open reading frame, function uncertain. V was pared by 3 bases and J by 1 base, with 15 bases between. The CDR3 runs to 16 residues. DNA for the CDR3: TGCGCCAGCAGTCATTCGGGAAAGGACAGGAACACTGAAGCTTTCTTT. Translation: CASSHSGKDRNTEAFF.

The V gene is TRBV25-1, the J gene TRBJ1-2, with D perhaps TRBD1 (5 bases). Germline V CDR1 and CDR2: MGHDK, SYGVNS. This CDR3 is built from 14 residues. Trimming left V 4 bases short and J 3 bases short, with 12 bases between. The CDR3 here is CASSGGGFDYGYTF. In DNA form, the CDR3 reads TGTGCCAGCAGTGGGGGGGGTTTCGACTATGGCTACACCTTC.

This chain joins TRBV7-3 and TRBJ2-1; D uncertain. Germline-derived CDR1 and CDR2 are SGHTA and FQGTGA. The CDR3 has 14 residues. The ends were cut back, 1 base at V and 3 bases at J, with 7 bases in the middle. The CDR3 loop reads CASSLNSGYNEQFF. CDR3 DNA sequence: TGTGCCAGCAGCTTAAATTCGGGCTACAATGAGCAGTTCTTC.

V gene TRBV6-5 combines with J gene TRBJ2-2; TRBD2 might be the D (6 bases). This CDR3 spans 15 amino acids. Germline V gives CDR1 MNHEY, CDR2 SVGAGI. V was pared by 10 bases and J by 0 bases, with 15 bases between. The CDR3 nucleotides are TGTGCCACCACCCCTAGCGCCGCGAACACCGGGGAGCTGTTTTTT. It yields the protein CATTPSAANTGELFF.

The V gene is TRBV18, the J gene TRBJ1-3; maybe TRBD1 (6 bases). The CDR3 has 16 residues. V lost 3 bases, J lost 2 bases, and 14 bases lay in between. Germline CDR1 and CDR2: KGHSH and LQKENI. The CDR3 sequence is CASSPESDSTGNTIYF. The CDR3 DNA follows: TGTGCCAGCTCACCTGAATCGGACAGTACTGGAAACACCATATATTTT.

The V call is TRBV7-2, the J call TRBJ2-7, with 9 nucleotides matching TRBD1. The CDR3 consists of 16 residues. Trimming removed 5 bases from V and 5 bases from J; junction bases left unmatched: 13. The V gene's germline CDR1 is SGHTA and CDR2 FQGNSA. CDR3 sequence: CASSIRRGTGLHEQYF. In DNA, the CDR3 is TGTGCCAGCAGCATCCGGCGGGGGACAGGGCTCCACGAGCAGTACTTC.

This clone was detected only a few times. The chain couples TRBV24-1 to TRBJ2-1, with 7 bases matching TRBD2. Germline V CDR1 and CDR2: KGHDR, SFDVKD. The CDR3 contains 15 residues. The ends lost 3 bases at V and 7 bases at J; junction bases unmatched: 8. CDR3 in DNA: TGTGCCACCAGTGATGCGGACGAGGGAGGGAATGAGCAGTTCTTC. Its translation: CATSDADEGGNEQFF.

The genes are TRBV12-3 or TRBV12-4 and TRBJ1-5; no clear D. The CDR3 runs to 13 residues. Trimming removed 3 bases from V and 4 bases from J, with 7 bases in between. The CDR3 loop is CASSLSSNQPQHF. In DNA, the CDR3 is TGTGCCAGCAGTTTGTCCTCGAATCAGCCCCAGCATTTT.

V usage is TRBV7-3 and J usage is TRBJ2-3, with 7 bases fitting TRBD1. Germline-derived CDR1 and CDR2 are SGHTA and FQGTGA. The CDR3 runs to 13 residues. With V trimmed by 4 bases and J by 4 bases, 2 bases remained unmatched. DNA of the CDR3: TGTGCCAGCAGCTCGGACAGGTCAGATACGCAGTATTTT. This gives the protein CASSSDRSDTQYF.

This rearrangement joins TRBV20-1 to TRBJ1-5, with no clear D. Deletions cut 3 bases from V and 2 bases from J, with 17 bases between. The CDR3 runs 16 residues. Germline CDR1 is DFQATT and CDR2 is SNEGSKA (reference sequence). The CDR3 here is CSASTPLREGNQPQHF. The DNA for the CDR3 is TGCAGTGCTAGTACACCTCTGAGGGAGGGCAATCAGCCCCAGCATTTT.

The chain couples TRBV19 to TRBJ1-6; D not certain. The V end was cut by 2 bases, the J end by 5 bases, with 13 bases between. From germline, CDR1 is LNHDA and CDR2 SQIVND (reference sequence). The CDR3 has 16 amino acids. The DNA of the CDR3 is TGTGCCAGTAGTATAATGGCCGGAGCGGATAATTCACCCCTCCACTTT. Translation gives CASSIMAGADNSPLHF.

V gene TRBV4-3 combines with J gene TRBJ2-7; 10 bases match TRBD1. Germline loops: CDR1 LGHNA, CDR2 YSLEER. Trimming cost V 0 bases and J 5 bases; bases outside gene matches: 4. The CDR3 is 15 residues long. CDR3 residues: CASSQDRGQGNEQYF. CDR3 DNA sequence: TGCGCCAGCAGCCAAGATCGGGGACAGGGGAACGAGCAGTACTTC.

This clone was observed once. The rearrangement links TRBV5-8 to TRBJ1-3, with D possibly being TRBD1 (6 bases). Germline-derived CDR1 and CDR2 are SGHTS and YDEGEE. CDR3 size: 15 residues. The V gene lost 3 bases and the J gene lost 2 bases, with 12 bases spanning the gap. CDR3 loop: CASSWNRVAGNTIYF. The CDR3 coding sequence is TGTGCCAGCAGCTGGAACAGGGTGGCTGGAAACACCATATATTTT.

This clone was found once. The gene calls are TRBV3-1 (or the pseudogene TRBV3-2) and TRBJ1-2; D unresolved. CDR1 LGHDT and CDR2 YNNKEL come from the germline V gene (reference sequence). This CDR3 region has 17 residues. Trimming removed 0 bases at V and 4 bases at J, with 18 bases between. The chain's CDR3 is CASSQDLTTLGPYGYTF. The CDR3 coding sequence is TGTGCCAGCAGCCAAGACTTGACTACGTTGGGCCCCTATGGCTACACCTTC.

The chain links TRBV2 to TRBJ1-1; no clear D gene. The germline V and J ends were trimmed by 7 bases and 4 bases, with 13 bases remaining between them. This CDR3 has 13 residues. Germline-derived CDR1 and CDR2 are SNHLY and FYNNEI. As DNA, the CDR3 is TGTGCCAGCATGGCTCAGGCGATCACTGAAGCTTTCTTT. Its translation is CASMAQAITEAFF.

In this sample, this clone turned up once. This chain connects TRBV7-9 to TRBJ1-6; D is possibly TRBD1 (5 bases). With 1 base removed from V and 13 bases from J, the gap between germline ends came to 8 bases. The CDR3 has 12 amino acids. CDR1 is SEHNR and CDR2 is FQNEAQ in the germline V gene (reference sequence). The CDR3 coding sequence is TGTGCCAGCAGCTTAGTTCGGGGGCCCCTCCACTTT. Protein sequence: CASSLVRGPLHF.

V usage is TRBV7-9 and J usage is TRBJ2-2; D unclear. Per germline, CDR1 SEHNR and CDR2 FQNEAQ (reference sequence). Trimming pared 5 bases from V and 7 bases from J, leaving 14 bases between. This CDR3 has 14 amino acids. The CDR3 loop reads CASSRTALVGELFF. The CDR3 coding sequence is TGTGCCAGCAGCCGTACAGCTTTGGTCGGGGAGCTGTTTTTT. The variable domain in full, with the rest retrieved from reference TRBV7-9 and TRBJ2-2, is DTGVSQNPRHKITKRGQNVTFRCDPISEHNRLYWYRQTLGQGPEFLTYFQNEAQLEKSRLLSDRFSAERPKGSFSTLEIQRTEQGDSAMYLCASSRTALVGELFFGEGSRLTVL.

Judged by abundance, this clone is medium-sized. V and J are TRBV3-1 (or the pseudogene TRBV3-2) and TRBJ1-1; TRBD1 might be the D (5 bases). The germline V gene has CDR1 LGHDT and CDR2 YNNKEL (reference sequence). There are 14 residues in the CDR3. Trimming took 0 bases from V and 4 from J, leaving 9 bases between them. The CDR3 sequence: CASSQDGGFTEAFF. The CDR3, as DNA: TGTGCCAGCAGCCAAGACGGGGGATTCACTGAAGCTTTCTTT.

A few counts support this clone. The V and J genes are TRBV5-4 and TRBJ2-1; a possible D gene is TRBD2 (5 bases). V lost 4 bases to trimming and J lost 9 bases, with 20 bases between them. CDR1 and CDR2 from the germline V gene are SGHNT and YYREEE (reference sequence). The CDR3 loop spans 15 amino acids. CDR3 nucleotides: TGTGCCAGCAGCCCGCGGGTAGCCGGAGTCGTTGAGCAGTTCTTC. It specifies CASSPRVAGVVEQFF. Variable domain in full (rest from reference TRBV5-4 and TRBJ2-1): ETGVTQSPTHLIKTRGQQVTLRCSSQSGHNTVSWYQQALGQGPQFIFQYYREEENGRGNFPPRFSGLQFPNYSSELNVNALELDDSALYLCASSPRVAGVVEQFFGPGTRLTVL.

The CDR3: CASSFTGTGTDEQYF. The CDR3 coding sequence is TGCGCCAGCAGCTTCACCGGGACAGGGACAGACGAGCAGTACTTC. The chain links TRBV5-1 to TRBJ2-7; 9 nucleotides match TRBD1. This CDR3 has 15 residues. J lost 5 bases, V lost 2 bases, and 8 bases had no gene match. CDR1 is SGHRS and CDR2 is YFSETQ in the germline V gene.

This chain uses TRBV9 with TRBJ2-2, with D hard to call. Per germline, CDR1 SGDLS and CDR2 YYNGEE. The CDR3 has 13 amino acids. Trimming pared 7 bases from V and 0 bases from J, leaving 7 bases between. This chain's CDR3 is CASQQTNTGELFF. The CDR3 DNA is TGTGCCAGCCAACAGACGAACACCGGGGAGCTGTTTTTT.

The rearrangement joins TRBV24-1 to TRBJ2-1, with TRBD2 identical over 9 bases. This CDR3 has 14 amino acids. Trimming took 9 bases from V and 4 from J; bases not matched to a gene: 6. Germline-derived CDR1 and CDR2 are KGHDR and SFDVKD. Here the CDR3 reads CATRASGEYNEQFF. CDR3 DNA: TGTGCCACCCGGGCTAGCGGGGAATACAATGAGCAGTTCTTC.

The CDR3 sequence is CATSRGLIAGGPSWSETQYF. As DNA, the CDR3 is TGTGCCACCAGCAGAGGGTTAATAGCGGGAGGGCCGAGTTGGTCAGAGACCCAGTACTTC. The chain links TRBV15 to TRBJ2-5; 11 positions agree with TRBD2. The CDR3 runs to 20 residues. Germline loops: CDR1 LNHNV, CDR2 YYDKDF (reference sequence). V shed 1 base, J shed 4 bases, and the junction held 17 bases outside the gene matches. The entire variable domain, with the rest obtained from reference TRBV15 and TRBJ2-5, is as follows: DAMVIQNPRYQVTQFGKPVTLSCSQTLNHNVMYWYQQKSSQAPKLLFHYYDKDFNNEADTPDNFQSRRPNTSFCFLDIRSPGLGDTAMYLCATSRGLIAGGPSWSETQYFGPGTRLLVL.

A single count supports this clone. This chain joins TRBV4-1 and TRBJ1-2; no clear D gene. Between the trimmed V and J ends, which lost 0 bases and 3 bases, there was a span of 20 bases. The length of the CDR3 is 18 residues. Germline CDR1 reads MGHRA; CDR2 reads YSYEKL. CDR3: CASSQDRTRSGSDYGYTF. The CDR3, as DNA: TGCGCCAGCAGCCAAGATAGGACTCGATCGGGGAGTGACTATGGCTACACCTTC.

The chain employs TRBV5-1 and TRBJ1-1, with D possibly being TRBD1 (5 bases). Germline CDR1 is SGHRS and CDR2 is YFSETQ. The CDR3 totals 14 residues. The ends were cut back, 4 bases at V and 1 base at J, with 11 bases in the middle. CDR3 sequence (DNA): TGCGCCAGCAGCATTCAGGGTTCGAACACTGAAGCTTTCTTT. Translating gives CASSIQGSNTEAFF. The full variable domain, its missing parts supplied by reference TRBV5-1 and TRBJ1-1, is KAGVTQTPRYLIKTRGQQVTLSCSPISGHRSVSWYQQTPGQGLQFLFEYFSETQRNKGNFPGRFSGRQFSNSRSEMNVSTLELGDSALYLCASSIQGSNTEAFFGQGTRLTVV.

V gene TRBV5-1 combines with J gene TRBJ1-5; TRBD1 might be the D (6 bases). This CDR3 is built from 15 residues. The V and J ends lost 4 bases and 3 bases respectively, with 14 bases between them. Germline V lookup: CDR1 SGHRS, CDR2 YFSETQ. CDR3 in amino acids: CASSPETGNNQPQHF. CDR3 DNA sequence: TGCGCCAGCAGCCCGGAAACAGGGAACAATCAGCCCCAGCATTTT.